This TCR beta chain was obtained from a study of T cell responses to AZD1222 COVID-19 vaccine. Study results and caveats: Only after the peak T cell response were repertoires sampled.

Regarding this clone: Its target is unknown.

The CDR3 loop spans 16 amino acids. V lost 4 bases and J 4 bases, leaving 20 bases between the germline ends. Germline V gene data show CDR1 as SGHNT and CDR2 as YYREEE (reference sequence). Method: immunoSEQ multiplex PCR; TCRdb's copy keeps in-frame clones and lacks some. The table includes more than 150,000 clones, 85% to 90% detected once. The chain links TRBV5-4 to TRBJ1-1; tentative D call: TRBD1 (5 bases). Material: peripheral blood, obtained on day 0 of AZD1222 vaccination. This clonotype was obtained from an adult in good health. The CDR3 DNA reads TGTGCCAGCAGCGGAACAGGACCGGGATCTTTCACTGAAGCTTTCTTT. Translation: CASSGTGPGSFTEAFF.